This T cell receptor (beta chain) stems from a study of glioma-infiltrating T cells after dendritic cell vaccination. Time point specified: after dendritic cell vaccination, including at tumor progression/relapse. The CDR3 contains 14 residues. Germline V gene lookup returns CDR1 MRHNA and CDR2 SNTAGT. V was pared by 6 bases and J by 1 base, with 12 bases between. Generated by immunoSEQ multiplex PCR, the TCRdb table keeps only in-frame clones and is missing some. The table includes 75,000 to 95,000 clones, around 87% detected once. The rearrangement uses TRBV6-4 and TRBJ1-1; D gene unclear. This clonotype originated in a human donor with glioblastoma. The sample was blood, taken after dendritic cell vaccination. The CDR3 DNA reads TGTGCCAGCAGCCCCGAGGCGAAGAACACTGAAGCTTTCTTT. Its translation: CASSPEAKNTEAFF.